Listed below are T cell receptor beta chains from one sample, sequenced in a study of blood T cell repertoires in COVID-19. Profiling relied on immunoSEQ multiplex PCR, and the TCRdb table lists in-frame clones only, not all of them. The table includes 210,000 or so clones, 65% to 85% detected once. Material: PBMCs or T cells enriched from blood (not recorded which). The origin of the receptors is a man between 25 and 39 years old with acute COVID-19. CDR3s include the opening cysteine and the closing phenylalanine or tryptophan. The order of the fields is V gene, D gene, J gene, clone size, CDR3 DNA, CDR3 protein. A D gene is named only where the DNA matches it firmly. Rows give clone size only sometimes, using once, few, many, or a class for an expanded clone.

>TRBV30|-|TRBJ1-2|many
TGTGCCTGGAGTGTAAACGCAGGGTCGAAGTCCTATGGCTACACCTTC
CAWSVNAGSKSYGYTF
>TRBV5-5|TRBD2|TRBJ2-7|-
TGTGCCAGCAGCTTGGCGCGGGGGGCCAAGTACGAGCAGTACTTC
CASSLARGAKYEQYF
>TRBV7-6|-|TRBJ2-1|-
TGTGCCAGCAGCCTTACAGACACCGATGGAAATGAGCAGTTCTTC
CASSLTDTDGNEQFF
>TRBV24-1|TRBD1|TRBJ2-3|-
TGTGCCACCAGTGACAGTATTGGACAGGGGGCTTTTGAAAGAGATACGCAGTATTTT
CATSDSIGQGAFERDTQYF
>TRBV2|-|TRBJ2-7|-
TGTGCCAGCAGAAAAGCCGACAGAACCTACGAGCAGTACTTC
CASRKADRTYEQYF
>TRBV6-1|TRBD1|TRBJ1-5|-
TGTGCCAGCAGTGATCAGGGGGCGACTCAGCCCCAGCATTTT
CASSDQGATQPQHF
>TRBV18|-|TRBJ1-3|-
TGTGCCAGCTCACCGGTAGAGGTTGGAAACACCATATATTTT
CASSPVEVGNTIYF
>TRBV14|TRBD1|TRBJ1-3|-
TGTGCCAGCAGCCAGACAGGGGGAGGAAACACCATATATTTT
CASSQTGGGNTIYF
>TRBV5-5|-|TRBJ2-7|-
TGTGCCAGCAGCTTTATGCCGGGAAACAGACTCTACGAGCAGTACTTC
CASSFMPGNRLYEQYF
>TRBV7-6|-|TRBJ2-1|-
TGTGCCAGCAGCATGGGACTTTTAAATGAGCAGTTCTTC
CASSMGLLNEQFF
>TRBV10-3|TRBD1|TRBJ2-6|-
TGTGCCATCAGTGAGTCCGGGACAGGGGGATCCGGGGCCAACGTCCTGACTTTC
CAISESGTGGSGANVLTF
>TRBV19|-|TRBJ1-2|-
TGTGCCAGTAGTCCCAGCGGTCGGGGTGGGATCTATGGCTACACCTTC
CASSPSGRGGIYGYTF
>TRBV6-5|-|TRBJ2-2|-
TGTGCCAGCAGCCCAGGGGATCCCGGGGAGCTGTTTTTT
CASSPGDPGELFF
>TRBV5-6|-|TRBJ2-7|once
TGTGCCAGCAGCTTGGTATCTTCTCGGGAGCAGTACTTC
CASSLVSSREQYF
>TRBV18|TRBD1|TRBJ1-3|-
TGTGCCAGCTCACCAGAGGGGGCAGCTTCGGGAAACACCATATATTTT
CASSPEGAASGNTIYF
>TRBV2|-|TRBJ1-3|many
TGTGCCAGCAGTGATATCTTGGGAAACACCATATATTTT
CASSDILGNTIYF
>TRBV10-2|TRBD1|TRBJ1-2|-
TGCGCCAGCAGTATGACAGGGCCTTCTAACTATGGCTACACCTTC
CASSMTGPSNYGYTF
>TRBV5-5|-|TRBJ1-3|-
TGTGCCAGCAGCTATTCAGGGTTCTCTGGAAACACCATATATTTT
CASSYSGFSGNTIYF
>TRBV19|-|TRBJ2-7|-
TGTGCCAGTAGTTCGGGACAAGACTACGAGCAGTACTTC
CASSSGQDYEQYF
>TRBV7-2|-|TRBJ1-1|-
TGTGCCAGCAGCTTAGTACCAGGCACTGAAGCTTTCTTT
CASSLVPGTEAFF
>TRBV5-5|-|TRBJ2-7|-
TGTGCCAGCAGCTTTACAGGGAAATACGAGCAGTACTTC
CASSFTGKYEQYF
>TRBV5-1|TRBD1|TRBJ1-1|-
TGCGCCAGCAGCGTAACCGGGACAGGGATAATGAACACTGAAGCTTTCTTT
CASSVTGTGIMNTEAFF
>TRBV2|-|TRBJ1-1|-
TGTGCCAGCAGTTCTATCAGTCCCTCGGGTGAAGCTTTCTTT
CASSSISPSGEAFF
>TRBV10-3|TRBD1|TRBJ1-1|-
TGTGCCATCAGTGGACAGGGCCTCATGAACACTGAAGCTTTCTTT
CAISGQGLMNTEAFF
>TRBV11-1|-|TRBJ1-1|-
TGTGCCAGCAGCTTAGCGCGACTGGCGGGCACTGAAGCTTTCTTT
CASSLARLAGTEAFF
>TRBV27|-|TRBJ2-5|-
TGTGCCAGCAGTCCATCTTGGGCAGGGATTGAGACCCAGTACTTC
CASSPSWAGIETQYF
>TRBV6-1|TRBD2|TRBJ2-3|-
TGTGCCAGCAGTGAAGTTACGGGGGGAACAGATACGCAGTATTTT
CASSEVTGGTDTQYF
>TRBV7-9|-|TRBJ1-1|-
TGTGCCAGCAGCTTAGAAGGGGAGGGGACTGAAGCTTTCTTT
CASSLEGEGTEAFF
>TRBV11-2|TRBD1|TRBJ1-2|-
TGTGCCAGCAGCTCTACAGGGGTCGTTAACTATGGCTACACCTTC
CASSSTGVVNYGYTF